These 25 T cell receptor beta chains were sequenced from one sample in a study of blood T cell repertoires in COVID-19. Produced via immunoSEQ multiplex PCR; TCRdb's table is partial and in-frame only. The sample holds over 100,000 clones; about 78% are singletons and the top ten take around 4.7%. Sequencing was carried out using peripheral blood. These TCRs come from a human donor in a cohort sampled during active or convalescent COVID-19.

In regard to this clone: The junction departs from the called germline gene at one end, perhaps through a read error. The V gene is TRBV12-3 or TRBV12-4, the J gene TRBJ2-3, with 13 positions matching TRBD2. The CDR3 has 12 residues. The CDR3 loop is CASTMTSGGSHF. The CDR3 region has the DNA TGTGCCAGCACCATGACTAGCGGGGGGTCGCATTTT.

This clone showed up just a few times. DNA of the CDR3: TGCGCCAGCAGCCGCAGTGGGGGGGGCGGACACCAAGAGACCCAGTACTTC. As protein: CASSRSGGGGHQETQYF. This rearrangement joins TRBV4-3 to TRBJ2-5; maybe TRBD2 (7 bases). Trimming left V 4 bases short and J 0 bases short, with 18 bases between. This CDR3 comprises 17 residues. Germline assignment: CDR1 LGHNA and CDR2 YSLEER.

The chain links TRBV4-2 to TRBJ1-5, with D unresolved. The length of the CDR3 is 15 residues. Looked up from germline, CDR1 is LGHNA and CDR2 is YNFKEQ. V was clipped by 0 bases and J by 0 bases, with 6 bases between them. The CDR3 nucleotides read TGTGCCAGCAGCCAAGAGAGAGGTAGCAATCAGCCCCAGCATTTT. Amino acids: CASSQERGSNQPQHF.

The chain carries TRBV6-5 and TRBJ1-5; D possibly corresponds to TRBD1 (6 bases). The CDR3 has 15 amino acids. CDR1 and CDR2 from the germline V gene are MNHEY and SVGAGI. V was clipped by 6 bases and J by 2 bases, with 14 bases between them. The CDR3 DNA sequence: TGTGCCAGCAGCGGCAACAGGGTTGGCAATCAGCCCCAGCATTTT. Its translation is CASSGNRVGNQPQHF.

This chain uses TRBV7-9 with TRBJ2-3; no clear D. V was clipped by 5 bases and J by 2 bases, with 20 bases between them. The germline CDR1 and CDR2 sequences are SEHNR and FQNEAQ (reference sequence). The CDR3 length is 17 residues. The CDR3 is CASSPIHSPIHTDTQYF. As DNA, the CDR3 is TGTGCCAGCAGCCCTATTCACAGCCCGATTCACACAGATACGCAGTATTTT.

The rearrangement links TRBV9 to TRBJ2-1; 9 bases are a match to TRBD1. CDR3 length: 18 amino acids. CDR1 is SGDLS, CDR2 YYNGEE, per germline. The trim removed 1 base at V and 8 bases at J, leaving 16 bases unmatched. The CDR3 reads CASSVPITRDRAWDEQFF. In nucleotides, the CDR3 is TGTGCCAGCAGCGTACCCATCACCCGGGACAGGGCATGGGATGAGCAGTTCTTC.

This chain uses TRBV4-1 with TRBJ2-5, with 7 bases that match TRBD1. The CDR3 runs 16 residues. In germline, CDR1 is MGHRA, CDR2 YSYEKL. Losses at the gene ends were 2 bases for V and 3 bases for J; bases not matched to a gene: 9. CDR3 loop: CASSQITGTAKETQYF. For the CDR3, the DNA is TGCGCCAGCAGCCAAATAACCGGGACAGCGAAAGAGACCCAGTACTTC.

The chain employs TRBV19 and TRBJ1-2; D possibly corresponds to TRBD1 (5 bases). CDR3 size: 14 residues. The V end lost 6 bases, the J end lost 4 bases, and 15 bases lay between the germline ends. The germline V gene encodes CDR1 LNHDA and CDR2 SQIVND (reference sequence). The chain's CDR3 is CASSNRNTVYGYTF. As DNA, the CDR3 is TGTGCCAGTAGCAACAGGAATACAGTCTATGGCTACACCTTC.

The sample holds a few counts of this clone. This rearrangement joins TRBV5-4 to TRBJ1-6; 11 bases map to TRBD1. This CDR3 region has 16 residues. Trimming removed 4 bases from V and 8 bases from J; junction bases left unmatched: 8. CDR1 is SGHNT, CDR2 YYREEE, per germline (reference sequence). CDR3 DNA: TGTGCCAGCAGCCCCGGACAGGGGGCTTTGGATTCACCCCTCCACTTT. It codes for CASSPGQGALDSPLHF.

The V call is TRBV5-3, the J call TRBJ1-5; 9 nucleotides align to TRBD1. Being an ORF, TRBV5-3 has a function that is uncertain. J gave up 2 bases and V 4 bases, and 13 bases lay outside the gene matches. The CDR3 extends over 18 amino acids. The CDR3 loop is CARSPGQGVDNGNQPQHF. CDR3 in DNA: TGTGCCAGAAGCCCGGGACAGGGAGTTGACAATGGCAATCAGCCCCAGCATTTT.

This clone was picked up one time. This rearrangement joins TRBV7-8 to TRBJ2-1, with 9 bases lining up with TRBD2. The CDR3 consists of 15 residues. The germline gives CDR1 SGHVS, CDR2 FQNEAQ. Losses at the gene ends were 1 base for V and 7 bases for J; bases not matched to a gene: 5. CDR3 sequence: CASSLGGLAGNEQFF. CDR3 DNA: TGTGCCAGCAGCTTAGGCGGCCTAGCGGGGAATGAGCAGTTCTTC.

The J gene is TRBJ2-1, the V gene TRBV6-2 or TRBV6-3, with 9 bases identical to TRBD1. V shed 6 bases and J 6 bases; nucleotides not matched to a gene: 6. Germline V gene lookup returns CDR1 MNHEY and CDR2 SVGEGT. The CDR3 runs 14 residues. CDR3 sequence: CASSRTGEGNEQFF. For the CDR3, the DNA is TGTGCCAGCAGCCGGACAGGGGAAGGCAATGAGCAGTTCTTC.

The chain is built from TRBV4-3 and TRBJ2-1, with a possible D match to TRBD1 (5 bases). Germline CDR1 and CDR2: LGHNA and YSLEER. There are 15 residues in the CDR3. V was clipped by 1 base and J by 8 bases, with 15 bases between them. The CDR3 nucleotides read TGCGCCAGCAGCCAAGGGGCCAGGGAATTCGATGAGCAGTTCTTC. Protein sequence: CASSQGAREFDEQFF.

J is TRBJ2-5 and V is TRBV30; D may be TRBD1 (5 bases). Deletions cut 0 bases from V and 4 bases from J, with 15 bases between. The germline gives CDR1 GTSNPN, CDR2 SVGIG (reference sequence). The length of the CDR3 is 15 residues. In DNA, the CDR3 is TGTGCCTGGAGTGTAACCCAGGGAAGGCGAGAGACCCAGTACTTC. The encoded protein is CAWSVTQGRRETQYF.

V gene TRBV7-9 combines with J gene TRBJ2-7; tentative D call: TRBD1 (6 bases). Germline assignment: CDR1 SEHNR and CDR2 FQNEAQ (reference sequence). V was shortened by 0 bases and J by 11 bases, with 14 bases between the two germline ends. This CDR3 contains 13 residues. The CDR3 DNA follows: TGTGCCAGCAGCTTAGCCCGAGTGGGGGACAAGTACTTC. Protein: CASSLARVGDKYF. Drawing the rest from reference TRBV7-9 and TRBJ2-7, the complete variable domain is DTGVSQNPRHKITKRGQNVTFRCDPISEHNRLYWYRQTLGQGPEFLTYFQNEAQLEKSRLLSDRFSAERPKGSFSTLEIQRTEQGDSAMYLCASSLARVGDKYFGPGTRLTVT.

The rearrangement uses TRBV3-1 (or the pseudogene TRBV3-2) and TRBJ1-2, with D perhaps TRBD1 (5 bases). The germline V and J ends were trimmed by 0 bases and 2 bases, with 16 bases remaining between them. The CDR3 spans 17 residues. From germline, CDR1 is LGHDT and CDR2 YNNKEL (reference sequence). CDR3 nucleotides: TGTGCCAGCAGCCAAGATGGAAGGGAGGGGTCCAACTATGGCTACACCTTC. Residues: CASSQDGREGSNYGYTF.

This rearrangement joins TRBV4-1 to TRBJ2-7; possibly TRBD2 for D (6 bases). Looked up from germline, CDR1 is MGHRA and CDR2 is YSYEKL. The CDR3 contains 16 residues. V lost 6 bases and J lost 2, with 20 bases in between. The CDR3 nucleotides are TGCGCCAGCAGGGAGGGACCGGGTCGAAACACCTACGAGCAGTACTTC. Encoded protein: CASREGPGRNTYEQYF.

V gene TRBV28 combines with J gene TRBJ2-5, with D possibly being TRBD2 (6 bases). Between the trimmed V and J ends, which lost 6 bases and 7 bases, there was a span of 21 bases. The CDR3 has 15 amino acids. Per germline, CDR1 MDHEN and CDR2 SYDVKM. CDR3 DNA: TGTGCCAGCAGCCATTTAATTAGCGGTAAAAGGACCCAGTACTTC. Protein product: CASSHLISGKRTQYF. The entire variable domain, with the rest obtained from reference TRBV28 and TRBJ2-5, is as follows: DVKVTQSSRYLVKRTGEKVFLECVQDMDHENMFWYRQDPGLGLRLIYFSYDVKMKEKGDIPEGYSVSREKKERFSLILESASTNQTSMYLCASSHLISGKRTQYFGPGTRLLVL.

The count of this clone is one. CDR3 residues: CSVEGASSLYGYTF. The CDR3 DNA follows: TGCAGCGTTGAGGGCGCCTCTTCCCTCTATGGCTACACCTTC. This chain joins TRBV29-1 and TRBJ1-2, with D unresolved. Germline lookup yields CDR1 SQVTM and CDR2 ANQGSEA. This CDR3 is 14 amino acids long. With 3 bases removed from V and 4 bases from J, the gap between germline ends came to 15 bases.

This clone was seen a single time. The chain is built from TRBV9 and TRBJ2-7; 9 bases align to TRBD1. This CDR3 comprises 13 residues. V shed 2 bases, J shed 5 bases, and the junction held 2 bases outside the gene matches. Germline V lookup: CDR1 SGDLS, CDR2 YYNGEE. CDR3 sequence: CASSVGTGNEQYF. The CDR3 bases are TGTGCCAGCAGCGTGGGGACAGGGAACGAGCAGTACTTC.

J is TRBJ2-7 and V is TRBV6-2 or TRBV6-3, with 9 bases aligning to TRBD2. CDR1 and CDR2 from the germline V gene are MNHEY and SVGEGT. CDR3 size: 16 residues. J was trimmed by 2 bases and V by 2 bases; bases with no gene match: 7. Written as DNA, the CDR3 is TGTGCCAGCAGTTACGGCGGGAGGGGTTCTCCCTACGAGCAGTACTTC. It specifies CASSYGGRGSPYEQYF.

This clone was detected once. The J gene is TRBJ2-1, the V gene TRBV3-1 (or the pseudogene TRBV3-2); possibly TRBD2 for D (5 bases). This CDR3 is 14 amino acids long. The germline V gene encodes CDR1 LGHDT and CDR2 YNNKEL (reference sequence). V dropped 8 bases and J dropped 0 bases, with 11 bases sitting between them. In nucleotides, the CDR3 is TGTGCCAGCGAAACGGGGAGCTCCTACAATGAGCAGTTCTTC. Its protein is CASETGSSYNEQFF.

The chain has TRBV10-3 and TRBJ2-3, with TRBD2 matching over 14 bases. With 3 bases clipped from V and 0 bases from J, the junction kept 23 bases outside the gene matches. Germline CDR1 and CDR2: ENHRY and SYGVKD. This CDR3 comprises 24 residues. The CDR3 DNA reads as TGTGCCATCAGTGAACCCTCGGGACTAGCGGGGGCGGGGGACCTCTTCTCTAGCACAGATACGCAGTATTTT. Its translation: CAISEPSGLAGAGDLFSSTDTQYF.

The count of this clone is one. The chain has TRBV19 and TRBJ2-3; no clear D. V lost 5 bases to trimming and J lost 8 bases, with 17 bases between them. CDR1 and CDR2 (germline): LNHDA, SQIVND (reference sequence). The CDR3 contains 14 residues. CDR3 region: CASSFREESATQYF. The CDR3 region has the DNA TGTGCCAGTAGTTTTCGTGAGGAGTCAGCTACGCAGTATTTT.

This clone was counted between two and nine times. The J gene is TRBJ2-3, the V gene TRBV6-2 or TRBV6-3; D not resolved. The V gene lost 6 bases and the J gene lost 1 base, with 17 bases spanning the gap. This CDR3 comprises 16 residues. The germline V gene encodes CDR1 MNHEY and CDR2 SVGEGT. The CDR3 here is CASSPGTGLGTDTQYF. The CDR3 bases are TGTGCCAGCAGCCCGGGTACCGGGTTGGGCACAGATACGCAGTATTTT.